This T cell receptor beta chain was identified in a study of blood T cell repertoires in COVID-19. Study details: PBMCs, B-cell-depleted T cells, or T cells provided the cDNA or gDNA that made up the material.

Repertoires were generated with immunoSEQ multiplex PCR, while TCRdb's copy carries only in-frame clones and drops some. The sample carries about 170,000 clones, 88% recorded once. This CDR3 spans 17 amino acids. The germline V gene encodes CDR1 SGHNT and CDR2 YYREEE (reference sequence). Losses at the gene ends were 4 bases for V and 1 base for J; bases not matched to a gene: 8. This TCR was recovered from a man in his fifties or sixties with acute or convalescent COVID-19. The chain links TRBV5-4 to TRBJ1-4, with 9 bases fitting TRBD1. The sequencing sample was made of peripheral blood. CDR3 protein: CASSPPGQGGTNEKLFF. In DNA form, the CDR3 reads TGTGCCAGCAGCCCGCCGGGACAGGGAGGAACTAATGAAAAACTGTTTTTT.